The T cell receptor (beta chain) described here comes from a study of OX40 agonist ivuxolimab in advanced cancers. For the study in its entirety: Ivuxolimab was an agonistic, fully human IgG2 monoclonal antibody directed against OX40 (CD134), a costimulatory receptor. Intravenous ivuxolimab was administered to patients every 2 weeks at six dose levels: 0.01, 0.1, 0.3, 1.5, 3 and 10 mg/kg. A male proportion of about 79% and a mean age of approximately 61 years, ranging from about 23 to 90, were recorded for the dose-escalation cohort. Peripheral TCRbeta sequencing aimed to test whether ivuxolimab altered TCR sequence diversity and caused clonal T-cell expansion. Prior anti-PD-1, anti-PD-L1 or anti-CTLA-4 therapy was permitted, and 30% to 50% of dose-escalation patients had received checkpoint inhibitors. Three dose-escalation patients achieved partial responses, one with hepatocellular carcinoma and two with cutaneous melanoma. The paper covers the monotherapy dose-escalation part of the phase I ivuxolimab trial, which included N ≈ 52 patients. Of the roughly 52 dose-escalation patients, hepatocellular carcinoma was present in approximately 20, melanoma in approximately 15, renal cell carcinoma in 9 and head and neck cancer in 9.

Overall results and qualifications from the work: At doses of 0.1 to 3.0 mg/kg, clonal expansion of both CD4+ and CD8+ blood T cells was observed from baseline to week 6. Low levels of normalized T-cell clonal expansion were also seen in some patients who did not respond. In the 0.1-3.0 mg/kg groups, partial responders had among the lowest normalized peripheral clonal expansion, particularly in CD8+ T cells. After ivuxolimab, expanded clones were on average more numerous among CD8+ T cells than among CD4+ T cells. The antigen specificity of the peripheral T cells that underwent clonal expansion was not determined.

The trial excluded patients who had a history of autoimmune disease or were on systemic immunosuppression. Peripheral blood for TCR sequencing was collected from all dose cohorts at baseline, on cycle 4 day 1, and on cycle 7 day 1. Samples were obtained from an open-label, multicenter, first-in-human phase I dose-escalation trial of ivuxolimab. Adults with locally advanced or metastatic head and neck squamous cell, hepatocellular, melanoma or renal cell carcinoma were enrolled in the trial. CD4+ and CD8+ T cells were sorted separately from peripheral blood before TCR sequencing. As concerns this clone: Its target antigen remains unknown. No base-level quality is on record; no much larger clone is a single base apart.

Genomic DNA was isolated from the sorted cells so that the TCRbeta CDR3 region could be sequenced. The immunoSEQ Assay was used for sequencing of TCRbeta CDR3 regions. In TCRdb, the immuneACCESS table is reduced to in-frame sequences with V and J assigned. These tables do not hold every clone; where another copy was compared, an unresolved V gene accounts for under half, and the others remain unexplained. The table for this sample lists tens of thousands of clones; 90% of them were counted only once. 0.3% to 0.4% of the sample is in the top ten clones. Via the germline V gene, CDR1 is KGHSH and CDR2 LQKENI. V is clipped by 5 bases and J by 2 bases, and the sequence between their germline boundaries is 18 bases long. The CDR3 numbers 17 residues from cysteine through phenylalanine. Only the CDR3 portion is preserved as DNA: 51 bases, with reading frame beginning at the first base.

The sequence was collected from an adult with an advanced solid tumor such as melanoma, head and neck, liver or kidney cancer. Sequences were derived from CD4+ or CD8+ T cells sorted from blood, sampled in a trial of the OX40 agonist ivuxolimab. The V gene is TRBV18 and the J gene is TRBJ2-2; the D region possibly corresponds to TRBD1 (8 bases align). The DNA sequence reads TGTGCCAGCTCATCCTATGACAGGGGACTAAACACCGGGGAGCTGTTTTTT. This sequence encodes CASSSYDRGLNTGELFF.